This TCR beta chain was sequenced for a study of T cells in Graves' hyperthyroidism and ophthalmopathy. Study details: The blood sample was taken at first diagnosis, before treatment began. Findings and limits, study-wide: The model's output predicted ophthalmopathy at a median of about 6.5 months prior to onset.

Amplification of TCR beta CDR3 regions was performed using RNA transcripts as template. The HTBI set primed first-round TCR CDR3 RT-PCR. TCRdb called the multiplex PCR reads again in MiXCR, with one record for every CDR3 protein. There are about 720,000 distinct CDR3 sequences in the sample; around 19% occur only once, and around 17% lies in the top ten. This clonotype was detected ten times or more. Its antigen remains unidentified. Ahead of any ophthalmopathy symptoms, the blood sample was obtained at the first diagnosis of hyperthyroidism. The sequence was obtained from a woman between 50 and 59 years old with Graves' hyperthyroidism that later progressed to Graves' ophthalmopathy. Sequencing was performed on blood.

As DNA, the CDR3 is TGTGCCAGCAGCTTAGATCGGCGGGACAATGAGCAGTTCTTC. This codes for CASSLDRRDNEQFF. The chain is built from TRBV7-9 and TRBJ2-1; a possible D gene is TRBD2 (5 bases). Per germline, CDR1 SEHNR and CDR2 FQNEAQ (reference sequence). The CDR3 sequence is 14 residues long. Trimming cost V 1 base and J 5 bases, with 9 bases left between them.